The sample holds a few counts of the clone carrying this T cell receptor beta chain. What it recognizes is unknown. The data are from a study of identical twins. Study observations and caveats: Invariant populations such as MAIT and iNKT cells could partly muddle zero-insertion analyses.

TCRdb called the 5' RACE reads again in MiXCR, with one record for every CDR3 protein. The profile shows 700,000 to 950,000 distinct CDR3 sequences, over 9% of them singletons. The same specimen was also included in a second study, on yellow fever vaccine responses in identical twins. This second study says: Reportedly, the T cell response mounted by twins to vaccine seemed partly convergent, partly personalized.

Sequencing was done on a sample of PBMCs. The TCR was taken from a woman younger than 30 in good health.

The CDR3 spells CASSWVAYEQYF. The CDR3 nucleotides are TGTGCCAGCAGTTGGGTAGCCTACGAGCAGTACTTC. This rearrangement joins TRBV12-3 or TRBV12-4 to TRBJ2-7; the D is unclear. The length of the CDR3 is 12 residues. The V end lost 4 bases, the J end lost 2 bases, and 6 bases lay between the germline ends.